The clone carrying this TCR beta chain was seen a few times. The CDR3 is 14 amino acids. Germline-derived CDR1 and CDR2 are ENHRY and SYGVKD. V shed 0 bases and J shed 8 bases, with 14 bases lying between them. Some clones are missing from TCRdb's copy, which holds only in-frame ones; the method was immunoSEQ multiplex PCR. The table includes 140,000 to 150,000 clones, about nine tenths detected once. For recovered donors of Cohort 3, there were two negative PCRs, clearance, or symptom resolution. This entry is derived from a study of blood T cell repertoires in COVID-19. Study background: Nucleic acid was either cDNA or gDNA, and it came from T cells, B-cell-depleted T cells, or PBMCs.

The sequenced sample consisted of PBMCs or T cells enriched from blood (not recorded which). The sequence was collected from a man over 45 who had recovered from COVID-19. The rearrangement uses TRBV10-3 and TRBJ2-7; TRBD1 is a possible D gene (6 bases). The CDR3 loop reads CAISESWQGTQQYF. As DNA, the CDR3 is TGTGCCATCAGTGAGTCTTGGCAGGGGACACAGCAGTACTTC.